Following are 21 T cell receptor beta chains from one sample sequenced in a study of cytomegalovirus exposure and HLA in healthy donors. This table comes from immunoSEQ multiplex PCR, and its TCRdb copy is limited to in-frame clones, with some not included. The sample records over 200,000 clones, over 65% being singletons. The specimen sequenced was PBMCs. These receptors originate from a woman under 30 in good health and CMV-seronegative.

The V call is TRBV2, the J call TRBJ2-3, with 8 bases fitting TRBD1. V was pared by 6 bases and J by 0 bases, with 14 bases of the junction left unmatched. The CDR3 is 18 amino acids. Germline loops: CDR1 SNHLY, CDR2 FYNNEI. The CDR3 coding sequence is TGTGCCAGCAGGCCCGGACAGGGAGTACAATCTAGCACAGATACGCAGTATTTT. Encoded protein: CASRPGQGVQSSTDTQYF.

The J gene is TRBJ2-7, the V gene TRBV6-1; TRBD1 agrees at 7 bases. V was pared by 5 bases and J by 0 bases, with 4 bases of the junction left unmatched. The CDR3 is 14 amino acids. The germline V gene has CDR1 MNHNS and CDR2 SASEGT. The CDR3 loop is CASSPGQASYEQYF. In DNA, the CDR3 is TGTGCCAGCAGTCCCGGACAGGCCTCCTACGAGCAGTACTTC.

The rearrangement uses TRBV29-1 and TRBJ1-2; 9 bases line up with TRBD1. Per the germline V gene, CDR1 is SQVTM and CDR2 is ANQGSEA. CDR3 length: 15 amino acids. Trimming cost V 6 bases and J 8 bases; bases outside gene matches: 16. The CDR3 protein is CSVHQGGQGKLGYTF. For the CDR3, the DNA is TGCAGCGTACACCAGGGGGGACAGGGAAAGCTAGGCTACACCTTC. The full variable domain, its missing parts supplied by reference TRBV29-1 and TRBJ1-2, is SAVISQKPSRDICQRGTSLTIQCQVDSQVTMMFWYRQQPGQSLTLIATANQGSEATYESGFVIDKFPISRPNLTFSTLTVSNMSPEDSSIYLCSVHQGGQGKLGYTFGSGTRLTVV.

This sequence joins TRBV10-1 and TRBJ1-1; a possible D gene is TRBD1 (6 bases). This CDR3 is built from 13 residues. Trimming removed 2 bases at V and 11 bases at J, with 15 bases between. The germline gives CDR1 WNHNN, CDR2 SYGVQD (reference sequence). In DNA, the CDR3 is TGCGCCAGCAGTGAGCGGACAGCGTATGGGGCTTTCTTT. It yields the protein CASSERTAYGAFF.

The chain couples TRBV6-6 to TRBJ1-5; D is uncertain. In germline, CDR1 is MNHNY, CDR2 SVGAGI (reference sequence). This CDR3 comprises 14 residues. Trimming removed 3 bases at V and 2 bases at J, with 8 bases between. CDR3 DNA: TGTGCCAGCAGTTATTATAAGGGCAATCAGCCCCAGCATTTT. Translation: CASSYYKGNQPQHF.

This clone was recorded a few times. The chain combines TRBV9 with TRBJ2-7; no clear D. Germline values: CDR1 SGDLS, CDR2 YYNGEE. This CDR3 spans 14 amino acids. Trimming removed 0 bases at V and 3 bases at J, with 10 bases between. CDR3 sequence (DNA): TGTGCCAGCAGCGTAGACTGGAGAATCTACGAGCAGTACTTC. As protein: CASSVDWRIYEQYF.

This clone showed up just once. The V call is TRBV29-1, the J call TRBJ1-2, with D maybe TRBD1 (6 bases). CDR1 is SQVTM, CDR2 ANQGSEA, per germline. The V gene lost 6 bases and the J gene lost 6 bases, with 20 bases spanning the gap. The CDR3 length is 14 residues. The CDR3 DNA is TGCAGCGTCGGGGGGGGCGATCGTTTAGATGGCTACACCTTC. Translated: CSVGGGDRLDGYTF.

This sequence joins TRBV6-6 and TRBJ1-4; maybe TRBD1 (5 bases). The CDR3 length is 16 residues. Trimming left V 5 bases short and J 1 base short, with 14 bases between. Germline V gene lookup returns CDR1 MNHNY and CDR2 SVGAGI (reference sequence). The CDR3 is CASSMQRGRTNEKLFF. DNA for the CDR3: TGTGCCAGCAGTATGCAGAGGGGCAGAACTAATGAAAAACTGTTTTTT.

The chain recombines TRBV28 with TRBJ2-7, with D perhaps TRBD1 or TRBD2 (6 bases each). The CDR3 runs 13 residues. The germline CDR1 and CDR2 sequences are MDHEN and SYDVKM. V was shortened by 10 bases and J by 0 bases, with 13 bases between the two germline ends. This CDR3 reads CATYRGPSYEQYF. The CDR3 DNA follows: TGTGCCACCTACCGGGGGCCCTCCTACGAGCAGTACTTC.

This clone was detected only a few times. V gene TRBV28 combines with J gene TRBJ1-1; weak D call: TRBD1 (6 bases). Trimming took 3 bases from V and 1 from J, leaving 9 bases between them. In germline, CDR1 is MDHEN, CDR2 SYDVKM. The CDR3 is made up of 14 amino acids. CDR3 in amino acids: CASSFGQRNTEAFF. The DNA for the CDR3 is TGTGCCAGCAGTTTCGGACAGCGGAACACTGAAGCTTTCTTT.

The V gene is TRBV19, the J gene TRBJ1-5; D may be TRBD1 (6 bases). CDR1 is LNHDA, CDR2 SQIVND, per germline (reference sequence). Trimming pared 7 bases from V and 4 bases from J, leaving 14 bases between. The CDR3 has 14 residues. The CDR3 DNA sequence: TGTGCCAGTAATAACGGGGGGCGGAATCAGCCCCAGCATTTT. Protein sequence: CASNNGGRNQPQHF.

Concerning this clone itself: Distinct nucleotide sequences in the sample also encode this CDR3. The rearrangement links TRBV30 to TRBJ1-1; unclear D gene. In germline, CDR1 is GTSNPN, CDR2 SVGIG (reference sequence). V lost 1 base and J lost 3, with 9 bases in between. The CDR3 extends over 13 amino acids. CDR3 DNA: TGTGCCTGGAGTGAGGGAAGTCACACTGAAGCTTTCTTT. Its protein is CAWSEGSHTEAFF.

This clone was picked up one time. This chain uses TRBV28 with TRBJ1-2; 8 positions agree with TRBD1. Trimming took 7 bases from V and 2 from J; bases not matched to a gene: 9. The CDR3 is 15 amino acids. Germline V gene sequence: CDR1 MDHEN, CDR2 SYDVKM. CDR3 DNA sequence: TGTGCCAGCACCTTTTCGACAGGGGACAACTATGGCTACACCTTC. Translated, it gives CASTFSTGDNYGYTF.

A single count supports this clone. The CDR3 DNA follows: TGTGCCAGCATTATTCCCGAGGGGACTCGGAGTGAGCAGTTCTTC. Amino acid sequence: CASIIPEGTRSEQFF. The rearrangement links TRBV2 to TRBJ2-1, with D maybe TRBD2 (6 bases). The CDR3 extends over 15 amino acids. Germline V gene data show CDR1 as SNHLY and CDR2 as FYNNEI. V was pared by 7 bases and J by 9 bases, with 22 bases between. The whole variable domain, filled in from reference TRBV2 and TRBJ2-1, reads EPEVTQTPSHQVTQMGQEVILRCVPISNHLYFYWYRQILGQKVEFLVSFYNNEISEKSEIFDDQFSVERPDGSNFTLKIRSTKLEDSAMYFCASIIPEGTRSEQFFGPGTRLTVL.

The CDR3 sequence is CASSVVAGGARTEAFF. As DNA, the CDR3 is TGTGCCAGCAGCGTAGTTGCAGGGGGCGCACGGACTGAAGCTTTCTTT. The rearrangement joins TRBV9 to TRBJ1-1, with TRBD1 matching over 8 bases. This CDR3 is built from 16 residues. V shed 0 bases, J shed 5 bases, and the junction held 9 bases outside the gene matches. Germline CDR1 and CDR2: SGDLS and YYNGEE. Combining the CDR3 with reference TRBV9 and TRBJ1-1 gives the whole variable domain DSGVTQTPKHLITATGQRVTLRCSPRSGDLSVYWYQQSLDQGLQFLIQYYNGEERAKGNILERFSAQQFPDLHSELNLSSLELGDSALYFCASSVVAGGARTEAFFGQGTRLTVV.

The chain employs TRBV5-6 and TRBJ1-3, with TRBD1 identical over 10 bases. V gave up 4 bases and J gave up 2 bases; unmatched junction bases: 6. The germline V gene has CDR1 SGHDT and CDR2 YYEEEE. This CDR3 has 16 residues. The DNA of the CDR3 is TGTGCCAGCAGCCCCGACAGGGGGCTTGCTGGAAACACCATATATTTT. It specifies CASSPDRGLAGNTIYF. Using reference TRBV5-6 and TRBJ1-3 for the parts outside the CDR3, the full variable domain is DAGVTQSPTHLIKTRGQQVTLRCSPKSGHDTVSWYQQALGQGPQFIFQYYEEEERQRGNFPDRFSGHQFPNYSSELNVNALLLGDSALYLCASSPDRGLAGNTIYFGEGSWLTVV.

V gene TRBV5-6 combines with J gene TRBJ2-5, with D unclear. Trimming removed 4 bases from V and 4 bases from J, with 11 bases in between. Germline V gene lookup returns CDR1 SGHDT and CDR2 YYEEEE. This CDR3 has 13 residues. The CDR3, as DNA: TGTGCCAGCAGCGCCCCCGGGCCAGAGACCCAGTACTTC. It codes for CASSAPGPETQYF. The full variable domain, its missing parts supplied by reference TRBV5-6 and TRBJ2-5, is DAGVTQSPTHLIKTRGQQVTLRCSPKSGHDTVSWYQQALGQGPQFIFQYYEEEERQRGNFPDRFSGHQFPNYSSELNVNALLLGDSALYLCASSAPGPETQYFGPGTRLLVL.

DNA of the CDR3: TGTGCCAGCAGATACGACAGGGTACTCGATACGCAGTATTTT. Translating it yields CASRYDRVLDTQYF. The chain joins TRBV6-6 to TRBJ2-3; TRBD1 agrees at 7 bases. In germline, CDR1 is MNHNY, CDR2 SVGAGI (reference sequence). The CDR3 runs 14 residues. With 6 bases clipped from V and 6 bases from J, the junction kept 9 bases outside the gene matches.

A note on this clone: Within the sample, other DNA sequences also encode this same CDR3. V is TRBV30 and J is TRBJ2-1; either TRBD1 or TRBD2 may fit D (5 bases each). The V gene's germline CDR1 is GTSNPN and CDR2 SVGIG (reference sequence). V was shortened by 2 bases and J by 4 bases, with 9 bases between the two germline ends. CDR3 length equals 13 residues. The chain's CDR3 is CAWSRGLYNEQFF. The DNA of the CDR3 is TGTGCCTGGAGTCGGGGCCTTTACAATGAGCAGTTCTTC.

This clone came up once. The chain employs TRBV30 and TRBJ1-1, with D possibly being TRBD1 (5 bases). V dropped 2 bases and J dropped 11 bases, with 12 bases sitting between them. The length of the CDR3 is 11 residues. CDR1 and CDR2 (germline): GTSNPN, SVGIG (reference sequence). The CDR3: CAWSYTGGAFF. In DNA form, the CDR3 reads TGTGCCTGGAGTTATACCGGGGGGGCTTTCTTT.

CDR3 in amino acids: CASSESVGTGRYEQYF. The CDR3 DNA reads as TGCGCCAGCAGTGAGTCGGTGGGGACAGGTCGTTACGAGCAGTACTTC. The V call is TRBV10-1, the J call TRBJ2-7; 8 bases align to TRBD1. Germline V gene data show CDR1 as WNHNN and CDR2 as SYGVQD (reference sequence). The CDR3 contains 16 residues. With V trimmed by 0 bases and J by 4 bases, 8 bases remained unmatched.